This T cell receptor beta chain was sequenced during a study of CD8 T cells in ankylosing spondylitis. V lost 0 bases to trimming and J lost 2 bases, with 13 bases between them. Germline V gene sequence: CDR1 DFQATT, CDR2 SNEGSKA (reference sequence). The CDR3 consists of 15 residues. A word on this clonotype: Antigen unknown.

TCRdb recomputed calls from the 5' RACE reads with MiXCR, one row per CDR3 protein. The data contain roughly 180,000 distinct CDR3 sequences, more than 9% of them singletons. General study results and limits: Matched ankylosing spondylitis synovial fluid reportedly contained a significantly enriched population of disease-linked clones.

This sequence was found in a male donor with ankylosing spondylitis or in good health (not recorded which). Sequenced sample: blood, either unsorted or a sorted T cell fraction (not recorded which). This chain uses TRBV20-1 with TRBJ1-1; D not certain. The CDR3 DNA reads TGCAGTGCTAGAGAGATGGCAGGACTTAACACTGAAGCTTTCTTT. Translated, it gives CSAREMAGLNTEAFF.